The sequence of this T cell receptor (beta chain) was determined in a study of CD8 T cells in Susac syndrome. It was with random hexamers that about 0.45 to 1 ug RNA was reverse transcribed. Amplification of the TCR beta CDR3 was carried out by immunoSEQ multiplex PCR, which spanned a total of 54 Vbeta and 13 Jbeta segments. TCRdb reprocessed the immunoSEQ multiplex PCR reads with MiXCR, giving one entry per CDR3 protein. This table has 190,000 or so distinct CDR3 sequences, 90% to 95% appearing once. The CD8+ and CD4+ T cells were negatively isolated, with the TEMRA cells enriched by FACS. CDR3 length: 12 residues. The V end was cut by 4 bases, the J end by 11 bases, with 14 bases between. The germline V gene encodes CDR1 LGHDT and CDR2 YNNKEL (reference sequence).

Sequencing was performed on CD4+ T cells from PBMCs. The V call is TRBV3-1, the J call TRBJ1-1; a weak D match, TRBD1 (6 bases). This receptor was obtained from a human donor with multiple sclerosis. The CDR3 coding sequence is TGTGCCAGCAGCCGTGAAGGAAGGGGGGCTTTCTTT. It specifies CASSREGRGAFF.